The 11 T cell receptor beta chains below come from one sample, sequenced in a study of T cells after yellow fever vaccination. TCRdb redid the calling of the 5' RACE reads with MiXCR, one entry per CDR3 protein. The table includes around 88,000 distinct CDR3 sequences, about an eighth detected once. Sequenced material: CD8+ T cells not binding an NS4B(214-222) dextramer, sorted from PBMCs, taken 21 days after the first yellow fever vaccination. The receptors shown here come from a man aged 18-30 years who received the YFV17D yellow fever vaccine.

CDR3 sequence (DNA): TGCGCCACCCTTTTCGGAGGGGACAATCAGCCCCAGCATTTT. It codes for CATLFGGDNQPQHF. The chain is built from TRBV5-1 and TRBJ1-5; the D gene is possibly TRBD1 (5 bases). The CDR3 is made up of 14 amino acids. Germline lookup yields CDR1 SGHRS and CDR2 YFSETQ. V lost 9 bases and J lost 3, with 16 bases in between.

The rearrangement joins TRBV27 to TRBJ2-2, with no clear D. CDR1 is MNHEY, CDR2 SMNVEV, per germline (reference sequence). This CDR3 is 14 amino acids long. V lost 6 bases, J lost 5 bases, and 13 bases lay in between. The CDR3 loop reads CASSLTPATGELFF. The CDR3 region has the DNA TGTGCCAGCAGCCTTACTCCGGCGACCGGGGAGCTGTTTTTT.

This CDR3 is CASSHWTGDNQPQHF. In nucleotides, the CDR3 is TGCGCCAGCAGCCACTGGACAGGGGACAATCAGCCCCAGCATTTT. The chain carries TRBV4-1 and TRBJ1-5, with TRBD1 matching over 9 bases. CDR1 MGHRA and CDR2 YSYEKL come from the germline V gene. After removal of 3 bases from V and 3 bases from J, the junction contained 3 bases not matched to a gene. The CDR3 sequence is 15 residues long.

V and J are TRBV7-9 and TRBJ2-7; 7 bases are shared with TRBD2. The CDR3 has 14 residues. Germline values: CDR1 SEHNR, CDR2 FQNEAQ (reference sequence). Trimming cost V 5 bases and J 2 bases; bases outside gene matches: 6. The CDR3 sequence is CASSPPSGAYEQYF. CDR3 coding DNA: TGTGCCAGCAGCCCACCTAGCGGCGCCTACGAGCAGTACTTC.

Only a few counts were recorded for this clonotype. The genes are TRBV12-3 or TRBV12-4 and TRBJ1-1, with D perhaps matching TRBD1 (6 bases). This CDR3 contains 15 residues. Trimming took 1 base from V and 3 from J, leaving 12 bases between them. The CDR3 region is CASSLEGRGYTEAFF. CDR3 DNA: TGTGCCAGCAGTTTAGAAGGCAGGGGTTACACTGAAGCTTTCTTT.

This sequence joins TRBV7-9 and TRBJ2-3, with D possibly matching TRBD2 (6 bases). Between the trimmed V and J ends, which lost 6 bases and 2 bases, there was a span of 18 bases. The V gene's germline CDR1 is SEHNR and CDR2 FQNEAQ (reference sequence). The CDR3 length is 16 residues. The CDR3 sequence: CASRGVGAGITDTQYF. CDR3 nucleotides: TGTGCCAGCAGGGGGGTAGGAGCGGGCATCACAGATACGCAGTATTTT.

The rearrangement joins TRBV6-2 or TRBV6-3 to TRBJ2-3; 7 bases align to TRBD2. In germline, CDR1 is MNHEY, CDR2 SVGEGT. The junction had 10 bases not matched to a gene; V was cut back by 4 bases and J by 0 bases. This CDR3 is built from 17 residues. CDR3 nucleotide sequence: TGTGCCAGCAGTTCTAAGGAGGCGGGGGAGAGCACAGATACGCAGTATTTT. Translated, it gives CASSSKEAGESTDTQYF.

This clonotype has only a few counts. This rearrangement joins TRBV9 to TRBJ1-4, with 12 bases lining up with TRBD1. The J segment lost 11 bases and the V segment lost 3 bases, leaving 5 bases of the junction unmatched. Germline V CDR1 and CDR2: SGDLS, YYNGEE. The CDR3 totals 14 residues. The CDR3 spells CASSGGTGGGKLFF. The CDR3 nucleotides are TGTGCCAGCAGCGGTGGGACAGGGGGCGGGAAACTGTTTTTT.

Here the CDR3 DNA reads TGTGCCAGCAGTTCATCTTCTGATTCACCCCTCCACTTT. Translated, it gives CASSSSSDSPLHF. The chain combines TRBV6-5 with TRBJ1-6; D not resolved. The V end lost 4 bases, the J end lost 8 bases, and 9 bases lay between the germline ends. CDR3 length: 13 amino acids. Germline assignment: CDR1 MNHEY and CDR2 SVGAGI.

V is TRBV29-1 and J is TRBJ1-5, with 7 bases lining up with TRBD1. The CDR3 runs 13 residues. Per germline, CDR1 SQVTM and CDR2 ANQGSEA. J lost 0 bases, V lost 8 bases, and 4 bases had no gene match. The DNA of the CDR3 is TGCAGCTATCAGGGGGATAGCAATCAGCCCCAGCATTTT. Protein: CSYQGDSNQPQHF.

V is TRBV10-3 and J is TRBJ2-3, with 8 nucleotides matching TRBD2. The CDR3 totals 16 residues. Germline assignment: CDR1 ENHRY and CDR2 SYGVKD. J was trimmed by 0 bases and V by 7 bases; bases with no gene match: 9. DNA of the CDR3: TGTGCCATCACGACGGGGGGGCTACACAGCACAGATACGCAGTATTTT. It codes for CAITTGGLHSTDTQYF.